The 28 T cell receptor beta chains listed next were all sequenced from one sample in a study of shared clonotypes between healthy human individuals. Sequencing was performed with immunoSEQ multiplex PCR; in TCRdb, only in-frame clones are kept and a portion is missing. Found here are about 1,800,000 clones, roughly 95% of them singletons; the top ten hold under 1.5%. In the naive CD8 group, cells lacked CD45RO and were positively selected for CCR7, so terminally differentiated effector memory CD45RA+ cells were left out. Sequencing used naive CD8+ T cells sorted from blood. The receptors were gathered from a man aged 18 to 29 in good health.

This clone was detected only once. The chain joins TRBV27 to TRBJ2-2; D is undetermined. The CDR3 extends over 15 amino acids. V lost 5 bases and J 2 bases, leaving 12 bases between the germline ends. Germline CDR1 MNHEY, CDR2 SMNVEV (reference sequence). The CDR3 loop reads CASSPRPINTGELFF. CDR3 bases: TGTGCCAGCAGTCCCCGACCGATAAACACCGGGGAGCTGTTTTTT.

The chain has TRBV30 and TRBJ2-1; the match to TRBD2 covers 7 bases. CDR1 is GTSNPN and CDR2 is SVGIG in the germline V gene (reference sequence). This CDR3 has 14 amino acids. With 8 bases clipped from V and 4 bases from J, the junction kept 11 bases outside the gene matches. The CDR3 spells CALFGGRSYNEQFF. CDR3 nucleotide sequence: TGTGCCCTGTTCGGGGGGAGAAGTTACAATGAGCAGTTCTTC.

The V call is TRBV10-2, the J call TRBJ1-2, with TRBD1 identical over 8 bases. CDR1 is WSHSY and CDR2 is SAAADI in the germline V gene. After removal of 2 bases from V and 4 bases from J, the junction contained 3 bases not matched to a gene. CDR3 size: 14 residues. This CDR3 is CASSEGGQGYGYTF. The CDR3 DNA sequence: TGCGCCAGCAGTGAGGGTGGACAGGGCTATGGCTACACCTTC.

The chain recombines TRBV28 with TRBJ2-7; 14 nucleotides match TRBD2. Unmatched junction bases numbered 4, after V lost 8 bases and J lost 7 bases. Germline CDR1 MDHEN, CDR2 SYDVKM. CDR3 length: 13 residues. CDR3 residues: CASQGLAGEEQYF. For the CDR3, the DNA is TGTGCCAGCCAGGGACTAGCGGGGGAAGAGCAGTACTTC.

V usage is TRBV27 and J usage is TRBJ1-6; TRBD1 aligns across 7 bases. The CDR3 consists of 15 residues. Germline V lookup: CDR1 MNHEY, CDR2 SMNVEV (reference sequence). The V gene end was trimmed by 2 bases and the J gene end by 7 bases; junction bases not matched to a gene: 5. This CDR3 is CASSLRGGPNSPLHF. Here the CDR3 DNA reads TGTGCCAGCAGTTTACGAGGGGGCCCAAATTCACCCCTCCACTTT.

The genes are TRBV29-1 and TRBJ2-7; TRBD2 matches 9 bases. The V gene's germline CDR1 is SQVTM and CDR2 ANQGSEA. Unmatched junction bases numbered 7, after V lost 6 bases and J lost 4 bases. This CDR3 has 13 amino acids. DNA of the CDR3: TGCAGCGTGCGGACTAGCGTGGGATACGAGCAGTACTTC. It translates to CSVRTSVGYEQYF.

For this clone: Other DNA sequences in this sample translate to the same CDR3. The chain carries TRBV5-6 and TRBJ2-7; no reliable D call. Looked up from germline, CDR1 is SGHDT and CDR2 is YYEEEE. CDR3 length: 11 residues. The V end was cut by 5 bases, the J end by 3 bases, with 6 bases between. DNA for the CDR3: TGTGCCAGCAGTTCTAGCTACGAGCAGTACTTC. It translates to CASSSSYEQYF.

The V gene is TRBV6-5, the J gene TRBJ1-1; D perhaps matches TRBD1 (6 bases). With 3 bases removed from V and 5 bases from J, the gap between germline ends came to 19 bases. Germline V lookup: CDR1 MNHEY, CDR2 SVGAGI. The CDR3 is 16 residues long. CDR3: CASSYNRGERTTEAFF. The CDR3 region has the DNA TGTGCCAGCAGTTATAATAGGGGGGAGAGGACAACTGAAGCTTTCTTT.

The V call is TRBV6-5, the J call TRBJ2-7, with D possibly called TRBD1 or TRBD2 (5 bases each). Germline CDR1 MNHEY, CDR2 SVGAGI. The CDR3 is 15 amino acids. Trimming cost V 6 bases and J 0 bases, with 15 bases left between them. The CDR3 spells CASRHLMGDSYEQYF. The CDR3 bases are TGTGCCAGCAGGCACCTCATGGGGGACTCCTACGAGCAGTACTTC.

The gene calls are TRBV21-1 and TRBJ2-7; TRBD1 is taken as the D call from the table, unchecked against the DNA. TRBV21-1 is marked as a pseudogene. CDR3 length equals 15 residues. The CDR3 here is CASSKRPTSGYEQYF. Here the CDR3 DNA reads TGTGCCAGCAGCAAAAGACCCACGTCAGGGTACGAGCAGTACTTC.

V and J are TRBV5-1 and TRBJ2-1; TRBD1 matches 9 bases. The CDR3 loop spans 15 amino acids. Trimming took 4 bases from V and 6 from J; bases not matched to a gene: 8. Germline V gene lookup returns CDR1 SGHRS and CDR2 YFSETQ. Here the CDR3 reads CASSASGQGRNEQFF. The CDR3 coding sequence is TGCGCCAGCAGCGCCTCGGGACAGGGACGCAATGAGCAGTTCTTC.

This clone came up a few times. CDR3: CASSPRDGAYNEQFF. CDR3 nucleotides: TGTGCCAGCAGCCCCCGGGACGGGGCCTACAATGAGCAGTTCTTC. The rearrangement uses TRBV7-9 and TRBJ2-1, with D perhaps matching TRBD1 or TRBD2 (5 bases each). The germline gives CDR1 SEHNR, CDR2 FQNEAQ (reference sequence). There are 15 residues in the CDR3. Trimming left V 5 bases short and J 2 bases short, with 13 bases between.

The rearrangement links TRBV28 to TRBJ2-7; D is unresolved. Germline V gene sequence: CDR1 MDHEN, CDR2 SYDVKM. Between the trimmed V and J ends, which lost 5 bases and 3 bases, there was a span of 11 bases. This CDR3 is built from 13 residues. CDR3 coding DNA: TGTGCCAGCAGTCTCCTCGCCTACTACGAGCAGTACTTC. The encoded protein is CASSLLAYYEQYF.

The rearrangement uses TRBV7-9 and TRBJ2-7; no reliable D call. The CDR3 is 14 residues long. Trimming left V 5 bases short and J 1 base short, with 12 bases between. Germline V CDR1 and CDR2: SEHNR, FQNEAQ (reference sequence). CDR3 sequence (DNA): TGTGCCAGCAGCGCCCAGACACGTTCCTACGAGCAGTACTTC. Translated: CASSAQTRSYEQYF.

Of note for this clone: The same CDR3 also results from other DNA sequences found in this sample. CDR3 in amino acids: CASSQTANYGYTF. The CDR3 nucleotides read TGCGCCAGCAGCCAGACCGCTAACTATGGCTACACCTTC. V usage is TRBV4-1 and J usage is TRBJ1-2; D is ambiguous. The CDR3 loop spans 13 amino acids. Germline assignment: CDR1 MGHRA and CDR2 YSYEKL. Trimming took off 3 bases at V and 0 bases at J, with 5 bases between the two ends.

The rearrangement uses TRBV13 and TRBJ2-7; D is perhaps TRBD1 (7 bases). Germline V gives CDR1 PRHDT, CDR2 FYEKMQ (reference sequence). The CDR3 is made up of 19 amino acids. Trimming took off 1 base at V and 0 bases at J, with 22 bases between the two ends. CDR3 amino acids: CASSLAFGGDRKDSYEQYF. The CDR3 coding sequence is TGTGCCAGCAGCTTAGCTTTCGGAGGGGACAGAAAAGACTCCTACGAGCAGTACTTC.

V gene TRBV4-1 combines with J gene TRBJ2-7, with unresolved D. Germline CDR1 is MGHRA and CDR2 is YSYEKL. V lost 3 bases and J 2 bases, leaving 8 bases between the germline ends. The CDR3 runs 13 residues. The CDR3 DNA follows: TGCGCCAGCAGCCACTCCCCTACCTACGAGCAGTACTTC. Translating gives CASSHSPTYEQYF.

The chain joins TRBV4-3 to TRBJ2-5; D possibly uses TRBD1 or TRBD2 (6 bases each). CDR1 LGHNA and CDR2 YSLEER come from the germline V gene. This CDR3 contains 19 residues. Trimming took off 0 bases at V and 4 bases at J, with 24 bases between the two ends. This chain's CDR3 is CASSQERVLTVGGIETQYF. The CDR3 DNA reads TGCGCCAGCAGCCAAGAGCGGGTTCTCACCGTAGGGGGGATAGAGACCCAGTACTTC.

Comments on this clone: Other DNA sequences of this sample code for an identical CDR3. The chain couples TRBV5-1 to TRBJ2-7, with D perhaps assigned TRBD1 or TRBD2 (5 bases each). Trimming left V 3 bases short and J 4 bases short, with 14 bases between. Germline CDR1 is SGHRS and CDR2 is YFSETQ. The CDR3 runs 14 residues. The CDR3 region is CASSSQGPPYEQYF. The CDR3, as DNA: TGCGCCAGCAGCTCCCAGGGACCGCCGTACGAGCAGTACTTC.

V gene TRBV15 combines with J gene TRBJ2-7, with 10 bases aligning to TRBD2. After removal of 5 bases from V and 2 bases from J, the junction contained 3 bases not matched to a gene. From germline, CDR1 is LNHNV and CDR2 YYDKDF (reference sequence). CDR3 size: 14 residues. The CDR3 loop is CATSEGLAAYEQYF. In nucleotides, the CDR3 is TGTGCCACCAGCGAAGGACTAGCGGCCTACGAGCAGTACTTC.

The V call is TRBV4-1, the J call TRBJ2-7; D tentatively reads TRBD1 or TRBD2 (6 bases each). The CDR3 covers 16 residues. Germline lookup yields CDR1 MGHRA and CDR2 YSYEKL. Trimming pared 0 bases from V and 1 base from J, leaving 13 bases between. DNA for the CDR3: TGCGCCAGCAGCCAAGAATCCAGGGGAGGTTCCTACGAGCAGTACTTC. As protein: CASSQESRGGSYEQYF.

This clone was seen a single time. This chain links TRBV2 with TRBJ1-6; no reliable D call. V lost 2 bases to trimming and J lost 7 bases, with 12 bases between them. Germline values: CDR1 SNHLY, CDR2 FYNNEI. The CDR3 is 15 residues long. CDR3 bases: TGTGCCAGCAGTGAAAATCTCGGACCAAATTCACCCCTCCACTTT. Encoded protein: CASSENLGPNSPLHF.

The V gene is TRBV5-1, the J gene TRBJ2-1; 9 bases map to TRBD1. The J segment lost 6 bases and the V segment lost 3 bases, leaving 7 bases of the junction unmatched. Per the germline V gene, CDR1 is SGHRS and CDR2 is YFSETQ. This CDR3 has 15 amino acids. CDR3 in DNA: TGCGCCAGCAGCTCGGGACAGGGTCCGACCAATGAGCAGTTCTTC. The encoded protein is CASSSGQGPTNEQFF.

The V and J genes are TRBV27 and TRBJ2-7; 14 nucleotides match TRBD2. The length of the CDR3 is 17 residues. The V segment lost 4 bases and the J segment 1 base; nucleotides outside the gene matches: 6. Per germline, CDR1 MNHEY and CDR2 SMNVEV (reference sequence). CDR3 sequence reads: CASSSRTSGRMSYEQYF. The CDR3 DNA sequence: TGTGCCAGCAGTTCCCGGACTAGCGGGAGGATGTCCTACGAGCAGTACTTC.

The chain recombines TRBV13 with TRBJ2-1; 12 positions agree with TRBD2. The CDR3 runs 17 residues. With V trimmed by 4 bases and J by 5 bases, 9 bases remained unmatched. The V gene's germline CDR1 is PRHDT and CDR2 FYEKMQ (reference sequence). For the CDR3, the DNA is TGTGCCAGCAGCTCAGTCCCTAGCGGGAGGGGTGACAATGAGCAGTTCTTC. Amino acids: CASSSVPSGRGDNEQFF.

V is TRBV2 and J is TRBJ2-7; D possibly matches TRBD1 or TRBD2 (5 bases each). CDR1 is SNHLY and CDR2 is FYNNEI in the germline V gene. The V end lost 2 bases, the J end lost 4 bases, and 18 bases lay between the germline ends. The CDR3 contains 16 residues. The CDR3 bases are TGTGCCAGCAGTGAATTCGAGGGCAGGGAAGGATACGAGCAGTACTTC. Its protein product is CASSEFEGREGYEQYF. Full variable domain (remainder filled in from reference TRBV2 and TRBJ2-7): EPEVTQTPSHQVTQMGQEVILRCVPISNHLYFYWYRQILGQKVEFLVSFYNNEISEKSEIFDDQFSVERPDGSNFTLKIRSTKLEDSAMYFCASSEFEGREGYEQYFGPGTRLTVT.

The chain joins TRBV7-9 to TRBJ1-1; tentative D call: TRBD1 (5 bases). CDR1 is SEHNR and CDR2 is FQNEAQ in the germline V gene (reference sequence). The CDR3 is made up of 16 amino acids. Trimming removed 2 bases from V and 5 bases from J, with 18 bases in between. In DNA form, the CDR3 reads TGTGCCAGCAGCTTAAGCCCTGGGGCAGGGAGGACTGAAGCTTTCTTT. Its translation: CASSLSPGAGRTEAFF.

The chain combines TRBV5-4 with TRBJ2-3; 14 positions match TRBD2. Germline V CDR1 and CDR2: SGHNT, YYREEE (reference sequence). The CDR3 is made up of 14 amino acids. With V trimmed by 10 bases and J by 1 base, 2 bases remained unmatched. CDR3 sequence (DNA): TGTGCCGGGGGACTAGCGGGAGGCACAGATACGCAGTATTTT. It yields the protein CAGGLAGGTDTQYF.